This is a list of T cell receptor beta chains from one sample in a study of blood T cell repertoires in COVID-19. The assay was immunoSEQ multiplex PCR, and TCRdb's table has in-frame clones only and misses some. The sample yields about 210,000 clones, approximately 85% seen once. Sequences were obtained from peripheral blood. Receptors originate from a woman aged 70-85 years with COVID-19, enrolled during active disease. The CDR3 runs from the conserved cysteine through the conserved F or W. Fields, in order: D gene, J gene, clone size, V gene, CDR3 protein, CDR3 DNA. The D gene is left open where the match is weak. Part of the rows lack a size; the others show once, few, many or a class for expanded clones.

d_call: TRBD2; j_call: TRBJ2-3; clone_size: NA; v_call: TRBV7-9; cdr3_aa: CASSRLAGVDTQYF; cdr3_nt: TGTGCCAGCAGCCGACTAGCGGGAGTGGATACGCAGTATTTT
d_call: NA; j_call: TRBJ2-5; clone_size: NA; v_call: TRBV7-3; cdr3_aa: CASSSSGTVKETQYF; cdr3_nt: TGTGCCAGCAGCTCATCGGGGACTGTCAAAGAGACCCAGTACTTC
d_call: NA; j_call: TRBJ1-2; clone_size: once; v_call: TRBV19; cdr3_aa: CASTGGNYGYTF; cdr3_nt: TGTGCCAGTACGGGGGGAAACTATGGCTACACCTTC
d_call: NA; j_call: TRBJ1-5; clone_size: NA; v_call: TRBV6-4; cdr3_aa: CASGVATGNNQPQHF; cdr3_nt: TGTGCCAGCGGGGTAGCAACAGGGAACAATCAGCCCCAGCATTTT
d_call: NA; j_call: TRBJ1-1; clone_size: NA; v_call: TRBV6-2/TRBV6-3; cdr3_aa: CASSAQGVGTEAFF; cdr3_nt: TGTGCCAGCAGCGCACAGGGCGTCGGCACTGAAGCTTTCTTT
d_call: NA; j_call: TRBJ2-7; clone_size: NA; v_call: TRBV7-2; cdr3_aa: CASSLAPLLYEQYF; cdr3_nt: TGTGCCAGCAGCTTAGCCCCCCTCCTCTACGAGCAGTACTTC
d_call: NA; j_call: TRBJ1-1; clone_size: once; v_call: TRBV5-6; cdr3_aa: CASSSPGLANTEAFF; cdr3_nt: TGTGCCAGCAGCTCTCCGGGACTCGCGAACACTGAAGCTTTCTTT
d_call: NA; j_call: TRBJ2-3; clone_size: once; v_call: TRBV9; cdr3_aa: CASGKGASVADTQYF; cdr3_nt: TGTGCCAGCGGGAAGGGAGCGTCGGTCGCAGATACGCAGTATTTT
d_call: TRBD2; j_call: TRBJ2-1; clone_size: NA; v_call: TRBV6-6; cdr3_aa: CASSYSAGGYPDEQFF; cdr3_nt: TGTGCCAGCAGTTATTCAGCGGGGGGTTATCCCGATGAGCAGTTCTTC
d_call: NA; j_call: TRBJ1-2; clone_size: NA; v_call: TRBV19; cdr3_aa: CASSTQRANYGYTF; cdr3_nt: TGTGCCAGTAGCACTCAGCGGGCTAACTATGGCTACACCTTC
d_call: TRBD1; j_call: TRBJ1-6; clone_size: NA; v_call: TRBV6-5; cdr3_aa: CATRTGANSPLHF; cdr3_nt: TGTGCCACACGGACAGGGGCAAATTCACCCCTCCACTTT
d_call: TRBD1; j_call: TRBJ2-1; clone_size: few; v_call: TRBV19; cdr3_aa: CASSMIQGDNEQFF; cdr3_nt: TGTGCCAGTAGTATGATCCAGGGGGACAATGAGCAGTTCTTC
d_call: TRBD1; j_call: TRBJ1-5; clone_size: few; v_call: TRBV30; cdr3_aa: CAWSPDRGPFLAQHF; cdr3_nt: TGTGCCTGGAGTCCGGACAGGGGGCCCTTTTTGGCCCAGCATTTT
d_call: TRBD1; j_call: TRBJ1-3; clone_size: NA; v_call: TRBV27; cdr3_aa: CASSSGQPFSGNTIYF; cdr3_nt: TGTGCCAGCAGTTCGGGACAGCCTTTCTCTGGAAACACCATATATTTT